The 31 T cell receptor beta chains below come from one sample, sequenced in a study of blood T cell repertoires in COVID-19. Data came from immunoSEQ multiplex PCR; TCRdb stores just in-frame clones and leaves some out. The table lists some 80,000 clones, 88% of them singletons. Sequenced: peripheral blood. These receptors originate from a human donor in a cohort sampled during active COVID-19.

The chain combines TRBV18 with TRBJ2-5; 10 bases are a match to TRBD1. This CDR3 contains 17 residues. V shed 3 bases and J 6 bases; nucleotides not matched to a gene: 13. From germline, CDR1 is KGHSH and CDR2 LQKENI. CDR3 sequence (DNA): TGTGCCAGCTCACCCGAAACCGGGACAGGGGATAGAAAGACCCAGTACTTC. Encoded protein: CASSPETGTGDRKTQYF.

V and J are TRBV5-1 and TRBJ2-7; 8 nucleotides line up with TRBD1. V lost 4 bases, J lost 5 bases, and 8 bases stayed unmatched. This CDR3 is built from 14 residues. Per germline, CDR1 SGHRS and CDR2 YFSETQ. The CDR3 here is CASSPGTGGDEQYF. DNA for the CDR3: TGCGCCAGCAGCCCCGGGACAGGCGGCGACGAGCAGTACTTC.

The chain uses TRBV7-6 and TRBJ2-7, with D possibly TRBD1 on 6 matching bases. Germline V lookup: CDR1 SGHVS, CDR2 FNYEAQ. V lost 5 bases, J lost 2 bases, and 16 bases lay in between. CDR3 length: 15 residues. The CDR3 region has the DNA TGTGCCAGCAGCCCCAGAACAGGGTCCGCCTACGAGCAGTACTTC. This translates into CASSPRTGSAYEQYF.

This chain connects TRBV6-2 or TRBV6-3 to TRBJ1-5, with TRBD1 identical over 8 bases. The V gene's germline CDR1 is MNHEY and CDR2 SVGEGT. This CDR3 spans 19 amino acids. V shed 5 bases, J shed 0 bases, and the junction held 15 bases outside the gene matches. This chain's CDR3 is CASSARVARGHYSNQPQHF. As DNA, the CDR3 is TGTGCCAGCAGTGCCCGCGTGGCCAGGGGGCATTATAGCAATCAGCCCCAGCATTTT.

J is TRBJ2-1 and V is TRBV7-2; 8 bases align to TRBD2. V lost 3 bases and J lost 2; bases outside the gene matches: 3. CDR1 and CDR2 from the germline V gene are SGHTA and FQGNSA. This CDR3 contains 15 residues. The CDR3 region is CASSLGGGTYNEQFF. CDR3 DNA: TGTGCCAGCAGCTTGGGCGGGGGGACCTACAATGAGCAGTTCTTC.

V usage is TRBV6-5 and J usage is TRBJ1-5; D is possibly TRBD1 (6 bases). CDR1 is MNHEY and CDR2 is SVGAGI in the germline V gene. V was cut by 5 bases and J by 5 bases, with 16 bases left in between. This CDR3 has 15 amino acids. The CDR3 sequence: CASSTYRAPYQPQHF. Here the CDR3 DNA reads TGTGCCAGCAGTACATACAGGGCTCCCTATCAGCCCCAGCATTTT.

The V and J genes are TRBV6-2 or TRBV6-3 and TRBJ2-5; weak D call: TRBD2 (6 bases). The CDR3 totals 15 residues. The germline V and J ends were trimmed by 0 bases and 5 bases, with 13 bases remaining between them. CDR1 is MNHEY, CDR2 SVGEGT, per germline. Here the CDR3 DNA reads TGTGCCAGCAGTTACTCTGGCGGGACGGGCGAGACCCAGTACTTC. It is translated as CASSYSGGTGETQYF.

The genes are TRBV4-3 and TRBJ1-2; 8 bases agree with TRBD1. CDR1 LGHNA and CDR2 YSLEER come from the germline V gene. The CDR3 consists of 16 residues. With V trimmed by 1 base and J by 4 bases, 8 bases remained unmatched. CDR3 nucleotide sequence: TGCGCCAGCAGCCAAGGGGTACTGGACAGGGTCTATGGCTACACCTTC. Encoded protein: CASSQGVLDRVYGYTF.

The gene calls are TRBV29-1 and TRBJ2-1; 7 bases match TRBD1. The CDR3 has 14 residues. V was pared by 6 bases and J by 3 bases, with 8 bases of the junction left unmatched. The germline V gene encodes CDR1 SQVTM and CDR2 ANQGSEA. CDR3 region: CSVAVTGIYNEQFF. The CDR3 nucleotides read TGCAGCGTCGCCGTGACAGGGATCTACAATGAGCAGTTCTTC.

The chain combines TRBV6-2 or TRBV6-3 with TRBJ2-5; 11 nucleotides match TRBD2. The CDR3 is 15 residues long. Trimming took 4 bases from V and 2 from J; bases not matched to a gene: 3. CDR1 MNHEY and CDR2 SVGEGT come from the germline V gene. Written as DNA, the CDR3 is TGTGCCAGCAGTTCCTCTAGCGGGGGGCAAGAGACCCAGTACTTC. Amino acids: CASSSSSGGQETQYF.

The gene calls are TRBV7-9 and TRBJ2-1; possible D gene TRBD2, 6 bases. Germline loops: CDR1 SEHNR, CDR2 FQNEAQ (reference sequence). Trimming took off 5 bases at V and 4 bases at J, with 15 bases between the two ends. This CDR3 has 15 residues. CDR3 region: CASSGPGTSYNEQFF. The DNA of the CDR3 is TGTGCCAGCAGCGGTCCCGGGACTTCGTACAATGAGCAGTTCTTC. The entire variable domain, with the rest obtained from reference TRBV7-9 and TRBJ2-1, is as follows: DTGVSQNPRHKITKRGQNVTFRCDPISEHNRLYWYRQTLGQGPEFLTYFQNEAQLEKSRLLSDRFSAERPKGSFSTLEIQRTEQGDSAMYLCASSGPGTSYNEQFFGPGTRLTVL.

The CDR3 coding sequence is TGTGCCAGCAGTATGTCCCTCGAGCAGTACTTC. Its protein is CASSMSLEQYF. V is TRBV28 and J is TRBJ2-7; D unclear. The germline CDR1 and CDR2 sequences are MDHEN and SYDVKM. CDR3 size: 11 residues. Trimming stripped 5 bases from V and 6 bases from J, with 8 bases between. Variable domain in full (rest from reference TRBV28 and TRBJ2-7): DVKVTQSSRYLVKRTGEKVFLECVQDMDHENMFWYRQDPGLGLRLIYFSYDVKMKEKGDIPEGYSVSREKKERFSLILESASTNQTSMYLCASSMSLEQYFGPGTRLTVT.

The chain carries TRBV6-5 and TRBJ1-1; D may be TRBD1 (6 bases). Germline V gives CDR1 MNHEY, CDR2 SVGAGI. The CDR3 extends over 14 amino acids. With 6 bases removed from V and 1 base from J, the gap between germline ends came to 12 bases. CDR3 region: CASRIKQGNTEAFF. The CDR3 DNA reads as TGTGCCAGCAGAATAAAACAGGGGAACACTGAAGCTTTCTTT.

The chain joins TRBV9 to TRBJ2-2, with D uncertain. There are 14 residues in the CDR3. V was clipped by 4 bases and J by 5 bases, with 12 bases between them. CDR1 and CDR2 from the germline V gene are SGDLS and YYNGEE. CDR3 sequence reads: CASSRVYETGELFF. The CDR3 DNA is TGTGCCAGCAGCCGGGTCTACGAAACCGGGGAGCTGTTTTTT.

CDR3: CASSVANGNEQFF. CDR3 sequence (DNA): TGTGCCAGCAGCGTAGCTAACGGCAATGAGCAGTTCTTC. The V call is TRBV9, the J call TRBJ2-1; unclear D gene. This CDR3 comprises 13 residues. CDR1 and CDR2 from the germline V gene are SGDLS and YYNGEE. V dropped 0 bases and J dropped 6 bases, with 7 bases sitting between them.

J is TRBJ2-7 and V is TRBV18, with 7 bases that match TRBD1. The CDR3 is 14 amino acids. CDR1 is KGHSH, CDR2 LQKENI, per germline. Trimming took 3 bases from V and 3 from J; bases not matched to a gene: 5. The DNA of the CDR3 is TGTGCCAGCTCACCCTCTGACAGGGACTACGAGCAGTACTTC. Residues: CASSPSDRDYEQYF. The variable domain in full, with the rest retrieved from reference TRBV18 and TRBJ2-7, is NAGVMQNPRHLVRRRGQEARLRCSPMKGHSHVYWYRQLPEEGLKFMVYLQKENIIDESGMPKERFSAEFPKEGPSILRIQQVVRGDSAAYFCASSPSDRDYEQYFGPGTRLTVT.

V and J are TRBV4-1 and TRBJ1-4; no definite D call. Germline V CDR1 and CDR2: MGHRA, YSYEKL. The CDR3 is 16 amino acids. Trimming removed 0 bases at V and 1 base at J, with 9 bases between. The CDR3 DNA reads TGCGCCAGCAGCCAAGATTTCGGTTTAACTAATGAAAAACTGTTTTTT. Translation gives CASSQDFGLTNEKLFF.

The chain has TRBV6-1 and TRBJ2-1; 7 nucleotides match TRBD2. The CDR3 contains 15 residues. Germline CDR1 and CDR2: MNHNS and SASEGT. Trimming took 2 bases from V and 7 from J; bases not matched to a gene: 8. The CDR3 spells CASSEIAGPLNEQFF. The CDR3 DNA reads TGTGCCAGCAGTGAAATAGCGGGCCCGTTGAATGAGCAGTTCTTC.

V gene TRBV19 combines with J gene TRBJ2-1; 8 positions agree with TRBD2. V shed 0 bases and J 5 bases; nucleotides not matched to a gene: 6. The CDR3 has 16 residues. The V gene's germline CDR1 is LNHDA and CDR2 SQIVND (reference sequence). The CDR3 reads CASSIDIGTRNNEQFF. The CDR3 DNA reads TGTGCCAGTAGTATAGATATCGGGACTAGAAACAATGAGCAGTTCTTC.

The chain has TRBV3-1 (or the pseudogene TRBV3-2) and TRBJ2-3, with D unresolved. Trimming removed 6 bases from V and 0 bases from J, with 7 bases in between. The CDR3 length is 13 residues. Germline CDR1 is LGHDT and CDR2 is YNNKEL (reference sequence). For the CDR3, the DNA is TGTGCCAGCAGACACCAAAGCACAGATACGCAGTATTTT. Amino acid sequence: CASRHQSTDTQYF.

J is TRBJ2-1 and V is TRBV3-1 (or the pseudogene TRBV3-2), with a tentative D call TRBD1 (5 bases). The V and J ends lost 1 base and 10 bases respectively, with 8 bases between them. CDR3 size: 12 residues. Germline V CDR1 and CDR2: LGHDT, YNNKEL (reference sequence). This CDR3 is CASSQARTEQFF. CDR3 nucleotides: TGTGCCAGCAGCCAAGCCAGGACAGAGCAGTTCTTC.

The chain links TRBV12-3 or TRBV12-4 to TRBJ1-5; 7 bases match TRBD1. Trimming took 6 bases from V and 7 from J; bases not matched to a gene: 6. The CDR3 has 13 residues. The CDR3 DNA is TGTGCCAGCAGCCCAGGGGGGCGGCAGCCCCAGCATTTT. Residues: CASSPGGRQPQHF.

This sequence joins TRBV7-6 and TRBJ1-3; possibly TRBD1 for D (5 bases). Trimming removed 5 bases at V and 0 bases at J, with 14 bases between. The CDR3 is 16 amino acids. The germline CDR1 and CDR2 sequences are SGHVS and FNYEAQ. The CDR3 spells CASSLGTSRSGNTIYF. The DNA for the CDR3 is TGTGCCAGCAGCCTCGGGACTTCTCGCTCTGGAAACACCATATATTTT.

A few counts support this clone. The genes are TRBV27 and TRBJ2-7; D is ambiguous. With 0 bases removed from V and 2 bases from J, the gap between germline ends came to 8 bases. CDR1 and CDR2 from the germline V gene are MNHEY and SMNVEV (reference sequence). The CDR3 runs to 14 residues. In DNA form, the CDR3 reads TGTGCCAGCAGTTTATCCACTACTCCCTACGAGCAGTACTTC. Residues: CASSLSTTPYEQYF.

The J gene is TRBJ2-1, the V gene TRBV4-1; D is possibly TRBD1 (6 bases). Trimming removed 1 base from V and 0 bases from J, with 16 bases in between. The length of the CDR3 is 18 residues. Germline V CDR1 and CDR2: MGHRA, YSYEKL. DNA for the CDR3: TGCGCCAGCAGCCAAGGGATTAGGACAGTTAGCTCCTACAATGAGCAGTTCTTC. It is translated as CASSQGIRTVSSYNEQFF.

The chain uses TRBV28 and TRBJ1-3, with 9 nucleotides matching TRBD1. V lost 5 bases to trimming and J lost 3 bases; unmatched junction nucleotides: 5. Germline CDR1 is MDHEN and CDR2 is SYDVKM. The CDR3 length is 15 residues. Here the CDR3 reads CASSTGTGSGNTIYF. The CDR3 coding sequence is TGTGCCAGCAGTACCGGGACAGGGAGTGGAAACACCATATATTTT.

The chain couples TRBV28 to TRBJ2-7, with 8 nucleotides matching TRBD1. The CDR3 loop spans 14 amino acids. Germline CDR1 is MDHEN and CDR2 is SYDVKM. J was trimmed by 5 bases and V by 5 bases; bases with no gene match: 8. CDR3 residues: CASSRTGNWDEQYF. As DNA, the CDR3 is TGTGCCAGCAGTCGGACAGGGAATTGGGACGAGCAGTACTTC.

V and J are TRBV3-1 (or the pseudogene TRBV3-2) and TRBJ1-1; D unclear. V lost 0 bases and J lost 0, with 8 bases in between. Germline V gene lookup returns CDR1 LGHDT and CDR2 YNNKEL (reference sequence). This CDR3 has 15 amino acids. In DNA form, the CDR3 reads TGTGCCAGCAGCCAAGATCGCGGGCTGAACACTGAAGCTTTCTTT. It translates to CASSQDRGLNTEAFF.

Remarks on this clone: The sample contains more than one DNA sequence encoding this CDR3. The chain is built from TRBV11-2 and TRBJ2-1; 8 nucleotides align to TRBD2. The germline CDR1 and CDR2 sequences are SGHAT and FQNNGV. CDR3 length equals 16 residues. The junction had 2 bases not matched to a gene; V was cut back by 1 base and J by 0 bases. The CDR3 nucleotides read TGTGCCAGCAGCTTAGGCAGCGGGAGCTCCTACAATGAGCAGTTCTTC. Amino acid sequence: CASSLGSGSSYNEQFF.

V and J are TRBV14 and TRBJ1-2; possibly TRBD1 for D (5 bases). CDR3 size: 14 residues. Trimming shortened V by 4 bases and J by 4 bases, and 13 bases separated the two germline ends. Germline CDR1 reads SGHDN; CDR2 reads FVKESK. This CDR3 is CASSPQTATYGYTF. The DNA for the CDR3 is TGTGCCAGCAGCCCCCAGACAGCCACCTATGGCTACACCTTC.

The chain joins TRBV15 to TRBJ1-2; D not resolved. Germline CDR1 reads LNHNV; CDR2 reads YYDKDF (reference sequence). Trimming stripped 8 bases from V and 1 base from J, with 17 bases between. CDR3 length: 15 residues. The CDR3 coding sequence is TGTGCCACCGTAGGAGGGTCAGTCTTTAACTATGGCTACACCTTC. Its protein is CATVGGSVFNYGYTF. Full variable domain (rest looked up from reference TRBV15 and TRBJ1-2): DAMVIQNPRYQVTQFGKPVTLSCSQTLNHNVMYWYQQKSSQAPKLLFHYYDKDFNNEADTPDNFQSRRPNTSFCFLDIRSPGLGDTAMYLCATVGGSVFNYGYTFGSGTRLTVV.